This T cell receptor (beta chain) comes out of a study of beta chain features in type 1 diabetes. Background on the study: Cell yields, gender and age were similar in healthy donors and patients.

This clone came up a few times. Its antigen is not known. General study points: Patients with Type 1 diabetes showed moderately but significantly shorter TCRB CDR3s in all four CD4+ subsets. Compared with healthy donors, patients appeared to share more similar naive, central memory and regulatory TCRB repertoires. Any HLA effect on TCRB rearrangement was left unresolved by small sub-analyses.

The V gene's germline CDR1 is SEHNR and CDR2 FQNEAQ (reference sequence). The CDR3 has 15 residues. V lost 1 base, J lost 2 bases, and 3 bases stayed unmatched. All of the isolated RNA was reverse transcribed, so expressed TCRB transcripts were sequenced. TCRdb's copy holds only in-frame clones and misses some; the assay was immunoSEQ multiplex PCR. The sample carries 150,000 to 190,000 clones, under 13% recorded once. Sequencing was done on a sample of central memory CD4+ T cells from blood. The sequence derives from a man aged 25 to 40 with type 1 diabetes. This sequence joins TRBV7-9 and TRBJ2-7, with 9 nucleotides matching TRBD1. CDR3 nucleotides: TGTGCCAGCAGCTTAGAGGGACAGGGTCCCTACGAGCAGTACTTC. Residues: CASSLEGQGPYEQYF.